This T cell receptor delta chain was captured in a study of gammadelta T cells in human blood (dated by TCRdb to 2019 to 2021). Overall study outcomes, separate from this receptor: According to the study, polyclonal expansion of innate gamma-delta T cells right after birth appeared to be driven by microbial exposure.

This clone qualifies as large (0.1 to 1%). The antigen it recognizes is unknown. Per-base qualities were not stored, and no clone one base away is much larger. The junction shows trimming of 1 base on V and 4 bases on J, and the gene matches do not reach 27 bases of it. CDR1 and CDR2 were assigned from the germline V gene (reference sequence) as TVYSNPD and GDNSRS. The cysteine opens and the phenylalanine closes a CDR3 of 22 amino acids. Left in the record is the CDR3 DNA by itself, 66 bases read in frame from the first base. Preparation of the library involved RT-PCR. TCRdb lists the instrument as Illumina MiSeq. In TCRdb, clones were called once more from the public reads by CATT, and rows of identical DNA were later combined. A total of 750 to 950 delta-chain clones appear in this sample, around three fifths of them only once. The leading ten clones occupy roughly 20% of the sample.

The chain uses TRDV3 and TRDJ1; TRDD3 agrees with 13 junctional bases. Sequencing was carried out using non-Vgamma9Vdelta2 gamma-delta T cells from cord blood. The sequence was obtained from a newborn. In nucleotide form, the sequence is TGTGCCTTTATGGGATCCTACCTCCTATCTACTGGGGGATACGGTTCGATCGATAAACTCATCTTT. Its translation is CAFMGSYLLSTGGYGSIDKLIF.